Listed here are 3 T cell receptor beta chains from one sample, sequenced in a study of blood T cell repertoires in COVID-19. TCRdb keeps only in-frame clones here, not all; method: immunoSEQ multiplex PCR. This table holds around 240,000 clones, 86% found once. Sequenced material: PBMCs or T cells enriched from blood (not recorded which). Source of these receptors: a woman aged 45-65 years who had recovered from COVID-19.

The rearrangement uses TRBV5-4 and TRBJ2-1; 9 nucleotides align to TRBD2. Germline lookup yields CDR1 SGHNT and CDR2 YYREEE (reference sequence). The V gene end was trimmed by 6 bases and the J gene end by 2 bases; junction bases not matched to a gene: 15. The CDR3 has 18 residues. CDR3 sequence reads: CASTGEGTSPGAYNEQFF. The CDR3 DNA reads as TGTGCCAGCACCGGTGAGGGGACTAGCCCCGGAGCCTACAATGAGCAGTTCTTC. The whole variable domain, filled in from reference TRBV5-4 and TRBJ2-1, reads ETGVTQSPTHLIKTRGQQVTLRCSSQSGHNTVSWYQQALGQGPQFIFQYYREEENGRGNFPPRFSGLQFPNYSSELNVNALELDDSALYLCASTGEGTSPGAYNEQFFGPGTRLTVL.

The chain recombines TRBV10-3 with TRBJ1-2; TRBD1 matches 7 bases. The CDR3 is 15 residues long. Unmatched junction bases numbered 9, after V lost 4 bases and J lost 4 bases. Germline values: CDR1 ENHRY, CDR2 SYGVKD. DNA of the CDR3: TGTGCCATCAGTGCTGGACAGGAGACTATCTATGGCTACACCTTC. This codes for CAISAGQETIYGYTF.

V is TRBV6-5 and J is TRBJ1-6; no definite D call. Germline V lookup: CDR1 MNHEY, CDR2 SVGAGI. The V end lost 6 bases, the J end lost 0 bases, and 9 bases lay between the germline ends. The CDR3 extends over 15 amino acids. CDR3 bases: TGTGCCAGCAGGGTACAACCCTCCTATAATTCACCCCTCCACTTT. Protein sequence: CASRVQPSYNSPLHF.